These 20 T cell receptor beta chains originate from one sample sequenced in a study of molecular identifiers for immune sequencing clone quantification. Via MiXCR, TCRdb re-called the PCR reads, giving one row per CDR3 protein. The sample contains 250,000 to 350,000 distinct CDR3 sequences, 20% to 25% of which appear only once. Sequenced: naive CD8+ T cells from blood, with Jurkat cell RNA spiked in. Subset in this sample: FACS-sorted CD8+CD4-CCR7+CD45RA+ naive T cells. The source of these receptors is a human donor in good health. Some libraries in this study had Jurkat cell RNA spiked in.

This clonotype has more than one count but fewer than ten. This chain connects TRBV7-9 to TRBJ2-5; D call uncertain. Germline lookup yields CDR1 SEHNR and CDR2 FQNEAQ (reference sequence). V gave up 1 base and J gave up 0 bases, with 6 bases separating them. CDR3 length equals 14 residues. This chain's CDR3 is CASSLVQHQETQYF. The CDR3 nucleotides are TGTGCCAGCAGCTTAGTTCAGCACCAAGAGACCCAGTACTTC.

The chain is built from TRBV30 and TRBJ2-3, with 8 bases lining up with TRBD2. Trimming took 2 bases from V and 5 from J; bases not matched to a gene: 3. The CDR3 contains 13 residues. Germline values: CDR1 GTSNPN, CDR2 SVGIG (reference sequence). The CDR3 sequence is CAWSRLARDTQYF. In DNA form, the CDR3 reads TGTGCCTGGAGTAGACTAGCGAGAGATACGCAGTATTTT. Using reference TRBV30 and TRBJ2-3 for the parts outside the CDR3, the full variable domain is SQTIHQWPATLVQPVGSPLSLECTVEGTSNPNLYWYRQAAGRGLQLLFYSVGIGQISSEVPQNLSASRPQDRQFILSSKKLLLSDSGFYLCAWSRLARDTQYFGPGTRLTVL.

This chain joins TRBV27 and TRBJ2-2, with D maybe TRBD2 (5 bases). Germline V gene sequence: CDR1 MNHEY, CDR2 SMNVEV (reference sequence). The ends were cut back, 5 bases at V and 8 bases at J, with 15 bases in the middle. This CDR3 comprises 14 residues. The CDR3 loop reads CASSPSTSTGELFF. In nucleotides, the CDR3 is TGTGCCAGCAGTCCCTCCACTAGTACTGGGGAGCTGTTTTTT.

This clonotype was seen many times. This rearrangement joins TRBV6-6 to TRBJ1-4; a possible D gene is TRBD1 (6 bases). Germline values: CDR1 MNHNY, CDR2 SVGAGI (reference sequence). This CDR3 region has 14 residues. Trimming removed 6 bases at V and 4 bases at J, with 12 bases between. CDR3 protein: CASRTDRSNEKLFF. The DNA for the CDR3 is TGTGCCAGCAGAACAGACAGGAGTAATGAAAAACTGTTTTTT.

This clonotype has ten or more counts. V and J are TRBV29-1 and TRBJ1-1, with 7 bases that match TRBD1. The trim removed 7 bases at V and 6 bases at J, leaving 8 bases unmatched. CDR1 is SQVTM and CDR2 is ANQGSEA in the germline V gene. This CDR3 comprises 12 residues. The DNA of the CDR3 is TGCAGCGCTGCAGACAGGGCTTCTGAAGCTTTCTTT. Its translation: CSAADRASEAFF.

This clonotype was recorded a few times. The gene calls are TRBV14 and TRBJ2-2; D remains ambiguous. Trimming stripped 4 bases from V and 5 bases from J, with 20 bases between. Germline CDR1 is SGHDN and CDR2 is FVKESK. This CDR3 spans 17 amino acids. The CDR3 reads CASSPSTNSRWTGELFF. The DNA of the CDR3 is TGTGCCAGCAGCCCCTCGACAAATAGTAGATGGACCGGGGAGCTGTTTTTT.

This clonotype has just a few counts. V is TRBV9 and J is TRBJ1-1, with 7 bases fitting TRBD1. The V gene's germline CDR1 is SGDLS and CDR2 YYNGEE. Losses at the gene ends were 3 bases for V and 3 bases for J; bases not matched to a gene: 2. This CDR3 has 13 amino acids. As DNA, the CDR3 is TGTGCCAGCAGCGACAGGGGCGACACTGAAGCTTTCTTT. Translation: CASSDRGDTEAFF.

The chain joins TRBV18 to TRBJ2-7; 8 nucleotides align to TRBD1. V gave up 0 bases and J gave up 3 bases; unmatched junction bases: 16. Germline lookup yields CDR1 KGHSH and CDR2 LQKENI. This CDR3 is 19 amino acids long. The CDR3 nucleotides read TGTGCCAGCTCACCACCACGGACAGGGCCAATAACCTCATACTACGAGCAGTACTTC. Protein sequence: CASSPPRTGPITSYYEQYF.

At least ten counts were recorded for this clonotype. The V call is TRBV28, the J call TRBJ2-1; 13 nucleotides agree with TRBD2. The germline V gene has CDR1 MDHEN and CDR2 SYDVKM. The J segment lost 4 bases and the V segment lost 4 bases, leaving 10 bases of the junction unmatched. The CDR3 sequence is 18 residues long. The CDR3 region is CASSSIRTSGRIYNEQFF. The CDR3 DNA reads as TGTGCCAGCAGTTCGATTAGGACTAGCGGGAGAATATACAATGAGCAGTTCTTC.

A word on this clonotype: One base away lies a much larger clone, so this may be a sequencing read error. The chain recombines TRBV14 with TRBJ2-1, with TRBD1 matching over 8 bases. CDR1 is SGHDN, CDR2 FVKESK, per germline. The CDR3 spans 14 residues. CDR3 nucleotide sequence: TGTGCCAGCGGGACAGGCTTCTCCTACAATGAGCAGTCCTTC. This sequence encodes CASGTGFSYNEQSF.

This clonotype was found many times. The chain recombines TRBV27 with TRBJ1-5; D not resolved. The germline gives CDR1 MNHEY, CDR2 SMNVEV (reference sequence). The CDR3 consists of 13 residues. V was pared by 2 bases and J by 6 bases, with 8 bases between. Written as DNA, the CDR3 is TGTGCCAGCAGTTTACTGATGGGTCAGCCCCAGCATTTT. It specifies CASSLLMGQPQHF.

This clonotype came up a few times. V usage is TRBV4-2 and J usage is TRBJ2-7; 9 bases line up with TRBD2. Per germline, CDR1 LGHNA and CDR2 YNFKEQ. The CDR3 extends over 16 amino acids. The junction had 11 bases not matched to a gene; V was cut back by 2 bases and J by 6 bases. The CDR3 loop reads CASSQLSGASGTEQYF. CDR3 coding DNA: TGTGCCAGCAGCCAACTCTCCGGGGCTAGCGGGACCGAGCAGTACTTC.

This clonotype occurred many times. This sequence joins TRBV5-4 and TRBJ2-7, with 11 bases that match TRBD2. In germline, CDR1 is SGHNT, CDR2 YYREEE (reference sequence). The J segment lost 3 bases and the V segment lost 4 bases, leaving 6 bases of the junction unmatched. The CDR3 has 15 amino acids. The CDR3 spells CASSRALAGDYEQYF. In nucleotides, the CDR3 is TGTGCCAGCAGCCGCGCACTAGCGGGGGACTACGAGCAGTACTTC.

As to this clonotype: A much larger clone sits a single nucleotide away, making a read error possible. The chain has TRBV7-9 and TRBJ2-3, with D perhaps TRBD1 (6 bases). Germline assignment: CDR1 SEHNR and CDR2 FQNEAQ (reference sequence). V was clipped by 6 bases and J by 2 bases, with 18 bases between them. The CDR3 is 16 amino acids. CDR3 loop: CASRRKAGAVTDTQYF. The CDR3 DNA reads TGTGCCAGCAGGCGGAAGGCAGGGGCAGTCACAGATACGCAGTATTTT.

At least ten counts were recorded for this clonotype. This chain links TRBV29-1 with TRBJ1-1, with D possibly being TRBD1 (6 bases). This CDR3 has 12 amino acids. Germline V gene lookup returns CDR1 SQVTM and CDR2 ANQGSEA. The CDR3 bases are TGCACCACTTCGGGGGCCGGGACTGAAGCTTTCTTT. This gives the protein CTTSGAGTEAFF.

There are many counts of this clonotype. The chain is built from TRBV6-5 and TRBJ2-3; D gene ambiguous. The ends were cut back, 3 bases at V and 4 bases at J, with 8 bases in the middle. The CDR3 covers 13 residues. In germline, CDR1 is MNHEY, CDR2 SVGAGI. The CDR3 DNA is TGTGCCAGCAGTTATGGAGTCGCAGATACGCAGTATTTT. Protein: CASSYGVADTQYF.

In this sample, this clonotype turned up many times. The V gene is TRBV5-6, the J gene TRBJ2-5, with 7 nucleotides matching TRBD2. V shed 0 bases, J shed 2 bases, and the junction held 7 bases outside the gene matches. Per germline, CDR1 SGHDT and CDR2 YYEEEE. The CDR3 runs to 16 residues. The CDR3 sequence is CASSLDTSERQETQYF. In DNA, the CDR3 is TGTGCCAGCAGCTTGGACACTAGCGAGAGGCAAGAGACCCAGTACTTC.

This clonotype was observed at least ten times. CDR3: CASSHPPGRPGSGNTIYF. Written as DNA, the CDR3 is TGCGCCAGCAGCCATCCTCCTGGGAGGCCCGGCTCTGGAAACACCATATATTTT. The chain is built from TRBV4-3 and TRBJ1-3; D gene unclear. The germline V gene encodes CDR1 LGHNA and CDR2 YSLEER. CDR3 length: 18 residues. V shed 3 bases and J shed 0 bases, with 18 bases lying between them.

This clonotype was counted ten times or more. This sequence joins TRBV5-4 and TRBJ2-3; no clear D gene. Trimming took off 4 bases at V and 6 bases at J, with 15 bases between the two ends. The CDR3 has 14 amino acids. Germline loops: CDR1 SGHNT, CDR2 YYREEE (reference sequence). The CDR3 is CASSPSSPPDTQYF. CDR3 coding DNA: TGTGCCAGCAGCCCATCTAGTCCCCCGGATACGCAGTATTTT.

The V and J genes are TRBV9 and TRBJ2-3; 7 bases are shared with TRBD2. The junction had 5 bases not matched to a gene; V was cut back by 3 bases and J by 4 bases. The length of the CDR3 is 14 residues. The germline V gene encodes CDR1 SGDLS and CDR2 YYNGEE. The CDR3 protein is CASSAPTSADTQYF. DNA for the CDR3: TGTGCCAGCAGCGCGCCCACTAGCGCAGATACGCAGTATTTT.